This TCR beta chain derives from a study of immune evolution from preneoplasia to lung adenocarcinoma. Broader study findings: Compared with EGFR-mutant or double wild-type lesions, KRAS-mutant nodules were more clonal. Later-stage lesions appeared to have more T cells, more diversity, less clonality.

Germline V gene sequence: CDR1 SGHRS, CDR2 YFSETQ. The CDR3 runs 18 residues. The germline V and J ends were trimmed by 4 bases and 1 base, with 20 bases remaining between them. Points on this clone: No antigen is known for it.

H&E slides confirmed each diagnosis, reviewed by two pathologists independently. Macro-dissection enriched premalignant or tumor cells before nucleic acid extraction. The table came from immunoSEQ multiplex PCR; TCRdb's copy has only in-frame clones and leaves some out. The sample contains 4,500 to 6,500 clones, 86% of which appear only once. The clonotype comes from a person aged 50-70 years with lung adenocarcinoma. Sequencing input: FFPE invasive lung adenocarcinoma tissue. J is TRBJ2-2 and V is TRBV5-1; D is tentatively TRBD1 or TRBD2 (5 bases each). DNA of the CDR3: TGCGCCAGCAGCCCGAGACTGCCGGGACCAAAGAACACCGGGGAGCTGTTTTTT. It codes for CASSPRLPGPKNTGELFF.